The source of this T cell receptor beta chain is a study of CD8 T cells in ankylosing spondylitis. Whole-study results and caveats: For ankylosing spondylitis blood, a TCR beta motif of 7 or 8 highly homologous variants appeared characteristic. Matched synovial fluid from ankylosing spondylitis patients was reported to be enriched for disease-linked clones.

Molecular-barcoded quantitative 5'-RACE produced these TCR beta libraries. TCRdb called the 5' RACE reads again in MiXCR, with one record for every CDR3 protein. Altogether fewer than 500,000 distinct CDR3 sequences are present, around 24% being singletons, with the ten largest covering about 16%. A word on this clonotype: Its cognate antigen is unknown.

CDR1 and CDR2 (germline): SEHNR, FQNEAQ (reference sequence). This CDR3 contains 15 residues. The trim removed 6 bases at V and 4 bases at J, leaving 9 bases unmatched. The specimen sequenced was blood, either unsorted or a sorted T cell fraction (not recorded which). This receptor was taken from a male donor with ankylosing spondylitis. The chain is built from TRBV7-9 and TRBJ1-1, with 9 bases that match TRBD1. Here the CDR3 DNA reads TGTGCCAGCAGGACAGGACAGGGGTCTTTCACTGAAGCTTTCTTT. Translating it yields CASRTGQGSFTEAFF.